A selection of T cell receptor beta chains follows, all from one sample in a study of blood T cell repertoires in COVID-19. Using immunoSEQ multiplex PCR, the repertoire was profiled, and TCRdb retains in-frame clones only, with some absent. The sample shows roughly 100,000 clones, 65% to 90% of them seen only once. Sequenced input: peripheral blood. The receptor set was obtained from a woman of 80 years or more with acute or convalescent COVID-19. Both conserved end residues are part of each CDR3. The order of the fields is D gene, V gene, J gene, clone size, CDR3 protein, CDR3 DNA. A D gene is named only where the DNA matches it firmly. Size is omitted from some rows. Given values are once, few, many or a class for expanded clones.

TRBD1	TRBV5-1	TRBJ2-3	NA	CASSSTGSGDTQYF	TGCGCCAGCAGCTCGACAGGGTCTGGGGATACGCAGTATTTT
NA	TRBV5-1	TRBJ1-1	NA	CASSFTGMNTEAFF	TGCGCCAGCAGTTTTACAGGTATGAACACTGAAGCTTTCTTT
NA	TRBV12-3/TRBV12-4	TRBJ2-7	NA	CASSRDITYEQYF	TGTGCCAGCAGTCGGGACATCACCTACGAGCAGTACTTC
TRBD2	TRBV5-4	TRBJ2-3	NA	CASSLLAGGTDTQYF	TGTGCCAGCAGCTTACTAGCGGGAGGCACAGATACGCAGTATTTT
TRBD2	TRBV2	TRBJ2-7	NA	CASTGTSSYEQYF	TGTGCCAGCACCGGGACTAGCTCCTACGAGCAGTACTTC
NA	TRBV5-5	TRBJ1-1	NA	CASSPDSLTEAFF	TGTGCCAGCAGCCCCGACAGTCTCACTGAAGCTTTCTTT
NA	TRBV24-1	TRBJ1-3	NA	CATSDRDTPSGNTIYF	TGTGCCACCAGTGATAGGGACACGCCCTCTGGAAACACCATATATTTT
TRBD1	TRBV19	TRBJ1-5	NA	CASSRSPGQGNQPQHF	TGTGCCAGTAGTAGGTCCCCGGGACAGGGCAATCAGCCCCAGCATTTT
NA	TRBV5-8	TRBJ1-1	few	CASTFSGGRNTEAFF	TGTGCCAGCACCTTCTCCGGGGGAAGGAACACTGAAGCTTTCTTT
NA	TRBV6-4	TRBJ1-5	NA	CASSDQGGNQPQHF	TGTGCCAGCAGTGATCAAGGGGGTAATCAGCCCCAGCATTTT
NA	TRBV5-1	TRBJ1-4	NA	CASSWGRINEKLFF	TGCGCCAGCAGCTGGGGGAGGATTAATGAAAAACTGTTTTTT
TRBD1	TRBV5-1	TRBJ1-3	NA	CASSTLDRASGNTIYF	TGCGCCAGCAGCACCCTCGACAGGGCCTCTGGAAACACCATATATTTT
NA	TRBV2	TRBJ2-7	NA	CASSGRGYEQYF	TGTGCCAGCAGTGGCCGGGGGTACGAGCAGTACTTC
TRBD2	TRBV5-5	TRBJ2-3	once	CASSLGSGGGLDTQYF	TGTGCCAGCAGCTTGGGTAGCGGGGGGGGCCTTGATACGCAGTATTTT
NA	TRBV11-2	TRBJ1-4	NA	CASSPRVTNEKLFF	TGTGCCAGCAGCCCCAGGGTGACTAATGAAAAACTGTTTTTT
NA	TRBV9	TRBJ1-6	few	CASTQNPEGLGSPLHF	TGTGCCAGCACCCAGAATCCGGAGGGTCTCGGTTCACCCCTCCACTTT
NA	TRBV12-5	TRBJ2-2	few	CASGSTNTGELFF	TGTGCTAGTGGTTCGACTAACACCGGGGAGCTGTTTTTT
TRBD1	TRBV7-9	TRBJ1-2	NA	CASSFPDRGADYGYTF	TGTGCCAGCAGCTTTCCGGACAGGGGGGCAGATTATGGCTACACCTTC
NA	TRBV7-2	TRBJ2-7	NA	CASSLEEGGAWLEQYF	TGTGCCAGCAGCTTAGAGGAGGGGGGGGCCTGGCTCGAGCAGTACTTC
NA	TRBV11-3	TRBJ1-4	NA	CASSLVAFKGEKLFF	TGTGCCAGCAGCTTAGTCGCGTTCAAGGGGGAAAAACTGTTTTTT
TRBD1	TRBV7-2	TRBJ2-7	few	CASSSRTGKIVDEQYF	TGTGCCAGCAGCTCCCGGACAGGGAAAATCGTAGACGAGCAGTACTTC
NA	TRBV18	TRBJ1-1	NA	CASSPTFPVNTEAFF	TGTGCCAGCTCACCAACCTTTCCGGTGAACACTGAAGCTTTCTTT
TRBD1	TRBV9	TRBJ2-7	few	CASSVGTGVYEQYF	TGTGCCAGCAGCGTCGGGACAGGGGTTTACGAGCAGTACTTC
NA	TRBV9	TRBJ2-2	NA	CASSSGRGTTGELFF	TGTGCCAGCAGCTCTGGGAGGGGGACTACCGGGGAGCTGTTTTTT
TRBD1	TRBV27	TRBJ1-1	NA	CASMDRPLSTEAFF	TGTGCCAGCATGGACAGGCCATTGAGCACTGAAGCTTTCTTT
TRBD1	TRBV27	TRBJ1-1	NA	CASRSHGTGLTEAFF	TGTGCCAGCAGATCCCATGGGACAGGACTCACTGAAGCTTTCTTT
NA	TRBV4-1	TRBJ1-1	NA	CASSQESGSNTEAFF	TGCGCCAGCAGCCAAGAGAGCGGATCCAACACTGAAGCTTTCTTT
NA	TRBV21-1	TRBJ1-4	NA	CASSKASVNTTNEKLFF	TGTGCCAGCAGCAAGGCCTCCGTAAATACAACTAATGAAAAACTGTTTTTT
TRBD1	TRBV6-6	TRBJ1-4	NA	CASRSQGDGEKLFF	TGTGCCAGCAGGTCCCAGGGGGACGGTGAAAAACTGTTTTTT
NA	TRBV19	TRBJ1-2	NA	CASSSGDRSPYTF	TGTGCCAGTAGTTCGGGGGACCGATCCCCCTACACCTTC
TRBD2	TRBV9	TRBJ2-2	once	CASGLPQGLAGGRNTGELFF	TGTGCCAGCGGACTCCCCCAAGGACTAGCGGGGGGCCGGAACACCGGGGAGCTGTTTTTT
TRBD2	TRBV14	TRBJ2-5	NA	CASSRLAGGTGQETQYF	TGTGCCAGCAGCCGACTAGCGGGGGGAACGGGCCAAGAGACCCAGTACTTC
TRBD2	TRBV5-6	TRBJ2-7	few	CASSLALSRGGSYEQYF	TGTGCCAGCAGCTTGGCGTTGAGTCGCGGGGGGTCCTACGAGCAGTACTTC
TRBD2	TRBV2	TRBJ2-1	once	CASREGQGPSDEQFF	TGTGCCTCACGGGAGGGGCAGGGACCCTCCGATGAGCAGTTCTTC
NA	TRBV19	TRBJ1-2	NA	CASSIAGHVSYGYTF	TGTGCCAGTAGTATAGCCGGACATGTGAGCTATGGCTACACCTTC
NA	TRBV18	TRBJ1-2	NA	CASSPPGQGGEGYTF	TGTGCCAGCTCACCACCGGGGCAGGGTGGAGAGGGCTACACCTTC
TRBD1	TRBV9	TRBJ1-2	NA	CASSRQGSVSGYTF	TGTGCCAGCAGCAGACAGGGGTCCGTCTCTGGCTACACCTTC
NA	TRBV20-1	TRBJ1-2	NA	CSASRSITTRSYGYTF	TGCAGTGCTAGTCGCAGTATCACTACCCGAAGCTATGGCTACACCTTC
TRBD1	TRBV28	TRBJ1-1	NA	CTSSLGQVNTEAFF	TGTACCAGCAGTCTCGGACAGGTGAACACTGAAGCTTTCTTT